The 16 T cell receptor beta chains given below trace back to one sample, sequenced in a study of vaccination and CD4 T cells after COVID-19 (dated by TCRdb to 2022 to 2024). The sample's time point label, in plain terms: late sampling 161 to 241 days after vaccination in a few convalescent patients. Read against the paper, the sample's treatment or condition label means: roughly 10-day PBMC culture with coronavirus spike peptide pools or control peptides (ViraFEST assay). Their antigens are not known. Library prep was done by PCR. These reads were obtained on an Illumina iSeq 100. DNA from cultured CD4+ T cells was subjected to TCR sequencing with the Oncomine TCR Beta short-read assay at the Johns Hopkins FTIC core. TCRdb itself trimmed the public reads at Q25 with fastp, ran MiXCR and retained productive beta chains. Rows with one shared CDR3 protein collapse into an entry with the most common genes and DNA. The sample includes 20,000 to 25,000 distinct CDR3 sequences, with about 32% observed a single time. The top ten clonotypes cover roughly 9% of the sample.

Sequencing used CD4+ T cells from blood, cultured in vitro, obtained about 7 months after SARS-CoV-2 vaccination. Receptor source: a human donor who had recovered from COVID-19.

Points on this clonotype: Being one base from a much bigger clone, this may be a read error. The V and J genes are TRBV28 and TRBJ1-2; maybe TRBD1 (6 bases). This CDR3 has 13 amino acids. Germline V CDR1 and CDR2: MDHEN, SYDVKM. The CDR3 DNA is TGTGCCAACAGTTTCACAGGGCCCTATGGCTACACCTTC. This translates into CANSFTGPYGYTF.

J is TRBJ2-5 and V is TRBV5-1; TRBD2 agrees at 7 bases. CDR3 length equals 15 residues. V was clipped by 4 bases and J by 1 base; unmatched bases: 7. Germline assignment: CDR1 SGHRS and CDR2 YFSETQ. The CDR3 DNA reads TGCGCCAGCAGCGGGGTGTGGGGGGGCCAAGAGACCCAGTACTTC. It translates to CASSGVWGGQETQYF.

This rearrangement joins TRBV20-1 to TRBJ2-1; D not certain. The germline V and J ends were trimmed by 0 bases and 0 bases, with 12 bases remaining between them. This CDR3 contains 16 residues. CDR1 is DFQATT and CDR2 is SNEGSKA in the germline V gene (reference sequence). CDR3: CSARDYGVPSYNEQFF. CDR3 nucleotide sequence: TGCAGTGCTAGAGACTATGGGGTCCCCTCCTACAATGAGCAGTTCTTC.

By sample share, this clonotype is medium-sized (0.01 to 0.1%). This chain links TRBV7-6 with TRBJ2-5; TRBD2 is a possible D gene (5 bases). Germline CDR1 SGHVS, CDR2 FNYEAQ. The CDR3 covers 13 residues. V was shortened by 5 bases and J by 4 bases, with 11 bases between the two germline ends. The CDR3 DNA sequence: TGTGCCAGCAGCCCACGCCGGGGAGAGACCCAGTACTTC. Translation: CASSPRRGETQYF.

The V call is TRBV5-1, the J call TRBJ2-5; 15 bases align to TRBD2. Germline V gene data show CDR1 as SGHRS and CDR2 as YFSETQ. V was pared by 5 bases and J by 5 bases, with 4 bases of the junction left unmatched. The CDR3 length is 15 residues. This chain's CDR3 is CASSTGLAGGETQYF. CDR3 bases: TGCGCCAGCAGTACCGGACTAGCGGGAGGGGAGACCCAGTACTTC. The full variable domain, completed using reference TRBV5-1 and TRBJ2-5, is KAGVTQTPRYLIKTRGQQVTLSCSPISGHRSVSWYQQTPGQGLQFLFEYFSETQRNKGNFPGRFSGRQFSNSRSEMNVSTLELGDSALYLCASSTGLAGGETQYFGPGTRLLVL.

This clonotype was seen only a few times. CDR3 sequence reads: CSARGKGIYSNQPQHF. Written as DNA, the CDR3 is TGCAGTGCTAGGGGAAAGGGGATTTATAGCAATCAGCCCCAGCATTTT. V usage is TRBV20-1 and J usage is TRBJ1-5, with a possible D match to TRBD1 (5 bases). This CDR3 has 16 residues. Germline values: CDR1 DFQATT, CDR2 SNEGSKA (reference sequence). V gave up 3 bases and J gave up 0 bases, with 15 bases separating them.

This clonotype was detected a few times. This chain links TRBV7-2 with TRBJ2-1; 7 nucleotides align to TRBD1. The V gene end was trimmed by 1 base and the J gene end by 3 bases; junction bases not matched to a gene: 3. Germline CDR1 reads SGHTA; CDR2 reads FQGNSA. This CDR3 spans 15 amino acids. This CDR3 is CASSLEGTVYNEQFF. The CDR3 region has the DNA TGTGCCAGCAGCTTAGAAGGGACAGTCTACAATGAGCAGTTCTTC.

The CDR3 DNA follows: TGTGCCGGTACCATGGTCTACGAGCAGTACTTC. Amino acid sequence: CAGTMVYEQYF. The chain employs TRBV21-1 and TRBJ2-7. TRBV21-1 is deemed a pseudogene. The CDR3 consists of 11 residues.

The sample holds a few counts of this clonotype. The genes are TRBV15 and TRBJ2-2; 10 bases align to TRBD2. The V and J ends lost 3 bases and 5 bases, in that order; junction bases with no gene match: 6. The CDR3 is 16 residues long. CDR1 and CDR2 from the germline V gene are LNHNV and YYDKDF (reference sequence). The CDR3 coding sequence is TGTGCCACCAGCAGTCTAGCGGGAGCTCGGACCGGGGAGCTGTTTTTT. It specifies CATSSLAGARTGELFF. The full variable domain, in which reference TRBV15 and TRBJ2-2 provide the parts outside the CDR3, is DAMVIQNPRYQVTQFGKPVTLSCSQTLNHNVMYWYQQKSSQAPKLLFHYYDKDFNNEADTPDNFQSRRPNTSFCFLDIRSPGLGDTAMYLCATSSLAGARTGELFFGEGSRLTVL.

The table lists this clonotype with a few counts. The chain uses TRBV7-9 and TRBJ1-2, with D possibly matching TRBD1 (5 bases). CDR3 size: 14 residues. With 4 bases removed from V and 6 bases from J, the gap between germline ends came to 15 bases. Germline V CDR1 and CDR2: SEHNR, FQNEAQ (reference sequence). The CDR3 coding sequence is TGTGCCAGCAGCTCCAGGGATAGGTTCGATGGCTACACCTTC. This codes for CASSSRDRFDGYTF.

The chain links TRBV7-8 to TRBJ2-1, with 12 bases identical to TRBD2. The CDR3 length is 19 residues. The ends lost 3 bases at V and 0 bases at J; junction bases unmatched: 9. CDR1 and CDR2 from the germline V gene are SGHVS and FQNEAQ. CDR3 residues: CASSFPLAGGPSSYNEQFF. CDR3 bases: TGTGCCAGCAGCTTCCCCCTAGCGGGAGGGCCAAGCTCCTACAATGAGCAGTTCTTC.

V usage is TRBV7-9 and J usage is TRBJ2-5, with 7 bases that match TRBD1. CDR3 length: 14 amino acids. Germline loops: CDR1 SEHNR, CDR2 FQNEAQ (reference sequence). The ends lost 3 bases at V and 5 bases at J; junction bases unmatched: 6. The CDR3 loop is CASSFTGARETQYF. In nucleotides, the CDR3 is TGTGCCAGCAGCTTCACAGGGGCTAGGGAGACCCAGTACTTC.

This clonotype occurred a few times. The chain employs TRBV27 and TRBJ2-7, with unresolved D. CDR3 length: 13 residues. From germline, CDR1 is MNHEY and CDR2 SMNVEV (reference sequence). Trimming shortened V by 4 bases and J by 2 bases, and 9 bases separated the two germline ends. As DNA, the CDR3 is TGTGCCAGCAGTTACGGATTAGCCTACGAGCAGTACTTC. Translating it yields CASSYGLAYEQYF.

This sequence joins TRBV20-1 and TRBJ2-3, with 9 nucleotides matching TRBD2. With 2 bases clipped from V and 2 bases from J, the junction kept 5 bases outside the gene matches. This CDR3 contains 15 residues. CDR1 DFQATT and CDR2 SNEGSKA come from the germline V gene (reference sequence). CDR3 loop: CSARMAGGDTDTQYF. CDR3 DNA sequence: TGCAGTGCTAGAATGGCGGGAGGGGACACAGATACGCAGTATTTT.

The chain has TRBV7-8 and TRBJ1-5; 7 nucleotides match TRBD1. This CDR3 is 15 amino acids long. Germline V gives CDR1 SGHVS, CDR2 FQNEAQ. V was pared by 5 bases and J by 4 bases, with 8 bases of the junction left unmatched. This CDR3 is CASSLGQALNQPQHF. The CDR3 DNA sequence: TGTGCCAGCAGCCTCGGACAGGCTCTAAATCAGCCCCAGCATTTT.

The chain links TRBV7-9 to TRBJ1-6; TRBD1 agrees at 7 bases. The trim removed 5 bases at V and 9 bases at J, leaving 7 bases unmatched. The CDR3 extends over 14 amino acids. CDR1 SEHNR and CDR2 FQNEAQ come from the germline V gene (reference sequence). The CDR3 here is CASSVQTGVSPLHF. For the CDR3, the DNA is TGTGCCAGCAGCGTACAAACAGGGGTTTCACCCCTCCACTTT.